This TCR beta chain is drawn from a study of OX40 agonist ivuxolimab in advanced cancers. Study-level information: One hepatocellular carcinoma and two cutaneous melanoma patients partially responded.

Study-level results: People who partly responded at 0.1-3.0 mg/kg had some of the least clonal expansion seen.

For this clone: Its antigen is unidentified.

Clones were sequenced by immunoSEQ multiplex PCR, and TCRdb holds only the in-frame ones, with some missing. The table shows about 49,000 clones, with about 75% occurring only once. The V gene's germline CDR1 is SGHDT and CDR2 YYEEEE. J lost 7 bases, V lost 0 bases, and 4 bases had no gene match. The CDR3 loop spans 13 amino acids. The sequencing here drew on CD4+ or CD8+ T cells sorted from blood, taken in a trial of the OX40 agonist ivuxolimab. The V call is TRBV5-6, the J call TRBJ2-7; TRBD2 matches at 7 bases. The sequence was obtained from an adult with an advanced solid tumor such as melanoma, head and neck, liver or kidney cancer. In nucleotides, the CDR3 is TGTGCCAGCAGCTTGGGGCGGGAGCGAGAGCAGTACTTC. As protein: CASSLGREREQYF.